These T cell receptor beta chains were read from a single sample in a study of technical replicates of blood from a handful of donors. Data came from immunoSEQ multiplex PCR; TCRdb stores just in-frame clones and leaves some out. Of more than 90,000 clones in the sample, just over 95% are singletons; the top ten hold 0.2% to 0.25%. Sequencing input: T cells isolated from PBMCs. The source of these receptors is a human donor in good health. Both conserved end residues are part of each CDR3. The D gene is left open where the match is weak. Not all rows give a size; the values are once, few, many and, for expanded clones, a class.

v_call	j_call	d_call	clone_size	cdr3_aa	cdr3_nt
TRBV10-3	TRBJ2-6	TRBD1	.	CAITDQTGGSKPGANVLTF	TGTGCCATCACCGACCAGACAGGGGGCTCCAAACCTGGGGCCAACGTCCTGACTTTC
TRBV29-1	TRBJ2-5	.	.	CSVEGTVNTETQYF	TGCAGCGTGGAGGGGACAGTAAACACAGAGACCCAGTACTTC
TRBV7-8	TRBJ1-5	.	.	CASSREHSNQPQHF	TGTGCCAGCAGCCGGGAACATAGCAATCAGCCCCAGCATTTT
TRBV30	TRBJ1-1	.	.	CAWSTQTGNTEAFF	TGTGCCTGGAGTACCCAGACAGGGAACACTGAAGCTTTCTTT
TRBV5-6	TRBJ1-5	TRBD1	.	CASSLLTGGGGQPQHF	TGTGCCAGCAGCTTGTTGACAGGGGGAGGCGGGCAGCCCCAGCATTTT
TRBV11-3	TRBJ2-5	.	.	CASSSYPGKQETQYF	TGTGCCAGCAGCTCGTACCCAGGGAAACAAGAGACCCAGTACTTC
TRBV10-2	TRBJ1-1	TRBD1	.	CASRRDREGEAFF	TGCGCCAGCAGGAGGGACAGGGAGGGTGAAGCTTTCTTT
TRBV6-5	TRBJ2-7	TRBD1	.	CASRDRTYEQYF	TGTGCCAGCAGGGACAGGACCTACGAGCAGTACTTC
TRBV11-2	TRBJ2-1	TRBD2	.	CASSFGTTKGIREQFF	TGTGCCAGCAGCTTCGGGACTACCAAAGGGATTCGCGAGCAGTTCTTC
TRBV4-1	TRBJ1-1	TRBD1	.	CASSQERDRTKVGTEAFF	TGCGCCAGCAGCCAAGAACGGGACAGGACCAAGGTAGGGACTGAAGCTTTCTTT
TRBV7-6	TRBJ2-7	.	.	CASSLWPGSSYEQYF	TGTGCCAGCAGCTTATGGCCGGGGAGCTCCTACGAGCAGTACTTC
TRBV14	TRBJ1-2	.	.	CASSQGAYGYTF	TGTGCCAGCAGCCAAGGAGCCTATGGCTACACCTTC
TRBV5-4	TRBJ1-1	.	.	CASNGPAGRGQHTEAFF	TGTGCCAGCAACGGACCTGCTGGGAGGGGCCAACACACTGAAGCTTTCTTT
TRBV6-5	TRBJ2-1	.	.	CASSTGQGPDNEQFF	TGTGCCAGCAGTACCGGGCAGGGTCCGGACAATGAGCAGTTCTTC
TRBV27	TRBJ2-7	.	.	CASSSLADASCEQYF	TGTGCCAGCAGTTCCCTAGCTGACGCGTCCTGCGAGCAGTACTTC
TRBV5-1	TRBJ1-1	.	.	CASSEGPTYTEAFF	TGCGCCAGCAGCGAGGGTCCCACTTACACTGAAGCTTTCTTT
TRBV6-4	TRBJ2-1	TRBD1	.	CASSERTGTYNEQFF	TGTGCCAGCAGTGAGCGGACAGGGACCTACAATGAGCAGTTCTTC
TRBV10-2	TRBJ2-7	TRBD1	once	CASSPTGDRDNIVQEQYF	TGCGCCAGCTCCCCTACGGGGGACAGGGATAATATTGTTCAGGAGCAGTACTTC
TRBV28	TRBJ2-1	TRBD1	.	CASSYPRDRGGDEQFF	TGTGCCAGCAGTTACCCTCGGGACAGGGGAGGCGATGAGCAGTTCTTC
TRBV28	TRBJ1-5	.	.	CASRQPPGHPNQPQHF	TGTGCCAGCAGACAACCTCCGGGACACCCTAATCAGCCCCAGCATTTT
TRBV19	TRBJ2-7	TRBD2	.	CASSIAGGEYEQYF	TGTGCCAGTAGTATCGCGGGAGGGGAATACGAGCAGTACTTC
TRBV5-5	TRBJ1-1	.	.	CASSTSTGNTEAFF	TGTGCCAGCAGCACATCGACTGGGAACACTGAAGCTTTCTTT
TRBV9	TRBJ2-7	.	.	CASSRGLLPTYEQYF	TGTGCCAGCAGCCGGGGACTCCTTCCTACCTACGAGCAGTACTTC
TRBV5-4	TRBJ2-1	TRBD2	.	CASSPKRLAGSYNEQFF	TGTGCCAGCAGCCCAAAAAGACTAGCGGGGTCCTACAATGAGCAGTTCTTC
TRBV5-1	TRBJ2-7	TRBD1	once	CASSPGQIYEQYF	TGCGCCAGCAGCCCGGGACAGATCTACGAGCAGTACTTC
TRBV12-5	TRBJ2-5	TRBD2	.	CASGLKGLAGGRTQYF	TGTGCTAGTGGTTTGAAGGGACTAGCGGGGGGGCGGACCCAGTACTTC
TRBV5-6	TRBJ1-2	.	.	CASSLGGSTPYGYTF	TGTGCCAGCAGCTTGGGCGGTTCGACCCCCTATGGCTACACCTTC
TRBV15	TRBJ1-2	.	.	CATSTEPTRRDYGYTF	TGTGCCACCAGCACCGAGCCGACACGGAGGGACTATGGCTACACCTTC
TRBV5-1	TRBJ2-2	.	.	CASRLLGAGELFF	TGCGCCAGCAGATTACTCGGGGCCGGGGAGCTGTTTTTT
TRBV5-1	TRBJ1-1	TRBD1	.	CASSFGQGNTEAFF	TGCGCCAGCAGCTTTGGACAGGGGAACACTGAAGCTTTCTTT
TRBV27	TRBJ1-2	.	.	CASSPGTRRYGYTF	TGTGCCAGCAGTCCCGGGACTCGCCGCTATGGCTACACCTTC
TRBV19	TRBJ1-1	TRBD1	.	CASSSDRGQAAFF	TGTGCCAGTAGTAGCGACAGGGGGCAGGCCGCTTTCTTT
TRBV6-5	TRBJ2-1	.	.	CASSSLGTRFF	TGTGCCAGCAGTTCCTTAGGGACACGGTTCTTC
TRBV5-1	TRBJ2-1	TRBD2	.	CASSVGTSAVFSNEQFF	TGCGCCAGCAGCGTGGGGACTAGCGCAGTATTTAGTAATGAGCAGTTCTTC
TRBV2	TRBJ1-4	.	.	CASWGGGGEKLFF	TGTGCCAGCTGGGGGGGCGGTGGTGAAAAACTGTTTTTT
TRBV5-1	TRBJ2-7	TRBD2	.	CASSLAAPRAGESSYEQYF	TGCGCCAGCAGCTTGGCAGCTCCCCGAGCGGGAGAGAGCTCCTACGAGCAGTACTTC
TRBV7-2	TRBJ2-1	.	.	CASSLYVREQFF	TGTGCCAGCAGCCTATATGTGAGGGAGCAGTTCTTC
TRBV6-1	TRBJ1-2	.	.	CASSTHQGLMDGYTF	TGTGCCAGCAGTACACATCAGGGGCTTATGGATGGCTACACCTTC
TRBV27	TRBJ2-7	TRBD2	.	CASSLTSGGYEQYF	TGTGCCAGCAGTCTGACTAGCGGGGGTTACGAGCAGTACTTC
TRBV7-9	TRBJ2-1	.	.	CASRLVAGIGNEQFF	TGTGCCAGCAGGTTGGTGGCGGGGATAGGCAATGAGCAGTTCTTC
TRBV5-1	TRBJ2-5	TRBD2	.	CASRSTSGQETQYF	TGCGCCAGCAGGTCGACTAGCGGACAAGAGACCCAGTACTTC
TRBV25-1	TRBJ2-7	.	.	CASSGLRTAESSYEQYF	TGTGCCAGCAGTGGACTGCGGACAGCCGAGAGCTCCTACGAGCAGTACTTC
TRBV6-1	TRBJ1-2	TRBD1	.	CASSTGGIRYTF	TGTGCCAGCAGTACAGGGGGCATACGCTACACCTTC